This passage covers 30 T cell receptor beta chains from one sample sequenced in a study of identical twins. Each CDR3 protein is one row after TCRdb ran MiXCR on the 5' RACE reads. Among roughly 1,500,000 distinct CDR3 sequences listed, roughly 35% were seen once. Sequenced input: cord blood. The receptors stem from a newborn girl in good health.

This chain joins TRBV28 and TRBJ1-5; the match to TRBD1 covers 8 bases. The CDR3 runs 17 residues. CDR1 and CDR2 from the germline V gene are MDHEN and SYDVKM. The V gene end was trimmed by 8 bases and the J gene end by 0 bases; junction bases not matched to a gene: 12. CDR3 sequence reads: CASLSFDRGHSNQPQHF. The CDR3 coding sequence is TGTGCCAGCCTTTCCTTCGACAGGGGACATAGCAATCAGCCCCAGCATTTT.

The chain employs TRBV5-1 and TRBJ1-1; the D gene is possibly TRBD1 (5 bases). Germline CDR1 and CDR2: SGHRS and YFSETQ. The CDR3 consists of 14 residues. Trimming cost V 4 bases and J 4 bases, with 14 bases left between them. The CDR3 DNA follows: TGCGCCAGCAGCACCGGGACCCTCGGCACTGAAGCTTTCTTT. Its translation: CASSTGTLGTEAFF.

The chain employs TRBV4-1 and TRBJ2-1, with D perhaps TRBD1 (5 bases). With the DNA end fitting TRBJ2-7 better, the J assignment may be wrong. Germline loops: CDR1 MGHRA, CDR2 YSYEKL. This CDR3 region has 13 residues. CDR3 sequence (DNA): TGCGCCAGCAGCCAAGGGCTGGACAATGAGCAGTACTTC. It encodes CASSQGLDNEQYF.

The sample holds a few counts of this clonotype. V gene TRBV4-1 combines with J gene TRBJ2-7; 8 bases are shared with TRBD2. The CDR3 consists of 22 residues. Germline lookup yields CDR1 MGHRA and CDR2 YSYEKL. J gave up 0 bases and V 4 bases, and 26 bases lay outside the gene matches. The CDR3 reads CASSPQTITGRLLAGASYEQYF. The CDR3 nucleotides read TGCGCCAGCAGCCCCCAAACCATAACAGGGAGGCTTCTAGCGGGTGCCTCCTACGAGCAGTACTTC.

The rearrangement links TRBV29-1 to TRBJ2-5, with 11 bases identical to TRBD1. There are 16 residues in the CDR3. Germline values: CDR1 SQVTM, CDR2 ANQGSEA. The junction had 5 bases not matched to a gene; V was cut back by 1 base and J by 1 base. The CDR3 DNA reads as TGCAGCGTTGAAGCCCAGGACAGGGGGCGCCAAGAGACCCAGTACTTC. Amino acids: CSVEAQDRGRQETQYF.

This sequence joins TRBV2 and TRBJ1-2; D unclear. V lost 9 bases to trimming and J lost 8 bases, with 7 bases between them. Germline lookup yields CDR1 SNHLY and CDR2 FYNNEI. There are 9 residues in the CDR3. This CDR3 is CASVYGYTF. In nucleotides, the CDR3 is TGTGCCAGTGTATACGGCTACACCTTC.

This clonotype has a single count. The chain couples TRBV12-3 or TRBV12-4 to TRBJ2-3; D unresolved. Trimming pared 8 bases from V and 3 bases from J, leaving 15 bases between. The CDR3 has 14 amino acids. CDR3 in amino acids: CASRWLTRTDTQYF. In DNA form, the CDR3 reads TGTGCCAGCCGGTGGCTGACGAGAACAGATACGCAGTATTTT.

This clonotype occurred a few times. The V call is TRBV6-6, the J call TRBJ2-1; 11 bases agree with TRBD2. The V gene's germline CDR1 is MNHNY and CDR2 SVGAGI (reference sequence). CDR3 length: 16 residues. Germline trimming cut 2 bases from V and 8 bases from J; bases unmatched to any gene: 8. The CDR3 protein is CASSYTILAGEDEQFF. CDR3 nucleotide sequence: TGTGCCAGCAGTTACACTATACTAGCGGGAGAGGATGAGCAGTTCTTC.

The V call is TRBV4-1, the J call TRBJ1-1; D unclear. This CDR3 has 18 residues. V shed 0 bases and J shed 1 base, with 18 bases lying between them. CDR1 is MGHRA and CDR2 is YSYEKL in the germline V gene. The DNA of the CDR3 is TGCGCCAGCAGCCAAGATGGTGGCAGATTAGGCTGGAACACTGAAGCTTTCTTT. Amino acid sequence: CASSQDGGRLGWNTEAFF.

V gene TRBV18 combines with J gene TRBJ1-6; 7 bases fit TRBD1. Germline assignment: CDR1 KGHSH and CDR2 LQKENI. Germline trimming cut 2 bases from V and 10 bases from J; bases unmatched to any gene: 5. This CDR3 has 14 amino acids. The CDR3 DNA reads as TGTGCCAGCTCACCAACGCCAGGGGGGTCACCCCTCCACTTT. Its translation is CASSPTPGGSPLHF.

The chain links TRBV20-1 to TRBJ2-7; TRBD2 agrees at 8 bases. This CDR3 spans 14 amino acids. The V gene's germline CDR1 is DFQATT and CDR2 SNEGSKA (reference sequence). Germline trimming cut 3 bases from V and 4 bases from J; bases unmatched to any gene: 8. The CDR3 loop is CSARPTSAEYEQYF. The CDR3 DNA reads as TGCAGTGCTAGGCCGACTAGCGCTGAATACGAGCAGTACTTC.

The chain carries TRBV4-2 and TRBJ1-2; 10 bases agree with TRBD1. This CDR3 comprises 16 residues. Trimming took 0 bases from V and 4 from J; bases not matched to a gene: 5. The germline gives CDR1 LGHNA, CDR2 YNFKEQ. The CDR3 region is CASSQDPDRGGYGYTF. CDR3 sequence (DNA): TGTGCCAGCAGCCAAGATCCGGACAGGGGGGGCTATGGCTACACCTTC.

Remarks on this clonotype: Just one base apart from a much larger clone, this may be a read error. CDR3 nucleotide sequence: TGTGCCAGCAGCCAAGGGGCGGTCACGCAGTATTTT. Amino acids: CASSQGAVTQYF. This chain uses TRBV4-2 with TRBJ2-3; D remains ambiguous. CDR1 is LGHNA, CDR2 YNFKEQ, per germline. The CDR3 sequence is 12 residues long. Trimming took 1 base from V and 9 from J, leaving 8 bases between them.

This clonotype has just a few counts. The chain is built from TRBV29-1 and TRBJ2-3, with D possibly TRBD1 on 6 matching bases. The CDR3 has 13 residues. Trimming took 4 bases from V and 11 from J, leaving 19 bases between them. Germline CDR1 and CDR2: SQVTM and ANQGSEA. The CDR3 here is CSVGGRSTYMQYF. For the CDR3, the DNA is TGCAGCGTTGGGGGGCGGAGCACATATATGCAGTATTTT.

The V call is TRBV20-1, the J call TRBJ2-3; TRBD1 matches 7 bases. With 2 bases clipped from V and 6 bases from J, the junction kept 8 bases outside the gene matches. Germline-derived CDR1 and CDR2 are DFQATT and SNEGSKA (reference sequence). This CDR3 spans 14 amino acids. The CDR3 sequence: CSARRAGGTDTQYF. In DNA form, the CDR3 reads TGCAGTGCTAGAAGGGCAGGGGGAACGGATACGCAGTATTTT.

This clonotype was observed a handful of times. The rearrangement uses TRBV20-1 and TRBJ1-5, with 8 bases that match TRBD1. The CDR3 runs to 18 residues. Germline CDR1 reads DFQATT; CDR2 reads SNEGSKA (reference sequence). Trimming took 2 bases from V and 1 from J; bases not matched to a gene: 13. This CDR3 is CSARLWTGKGVSNQPQHF. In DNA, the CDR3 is TGCAGTGCTAGACTCTGGACAGGGAAGGGGGTAAGCAATCAGCCCCAGCATTTT.

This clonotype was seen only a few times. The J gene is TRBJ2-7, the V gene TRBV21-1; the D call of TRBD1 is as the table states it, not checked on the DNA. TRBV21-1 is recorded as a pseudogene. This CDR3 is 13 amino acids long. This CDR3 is CASLTDTSYEQYF. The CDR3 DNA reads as TGTGCCAGTCTTACGGACACCTCCTACGAGCAGTACTTC.

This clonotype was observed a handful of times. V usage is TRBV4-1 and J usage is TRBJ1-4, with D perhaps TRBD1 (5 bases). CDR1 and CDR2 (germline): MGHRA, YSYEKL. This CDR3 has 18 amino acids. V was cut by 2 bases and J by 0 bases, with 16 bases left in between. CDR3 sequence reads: CASSQWGRPLATNEKLFF. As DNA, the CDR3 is TGCGCCAGCAGCCAATGGGGCAGGCCCCTGGCAACTAATGAAAAACTGTTTTTT.

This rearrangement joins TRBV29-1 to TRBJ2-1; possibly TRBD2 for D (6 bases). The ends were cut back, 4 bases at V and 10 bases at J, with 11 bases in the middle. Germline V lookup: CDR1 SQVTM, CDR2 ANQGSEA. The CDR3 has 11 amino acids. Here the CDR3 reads CSVAGAYEQFF. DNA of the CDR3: TGCAGCGTTGCGGGAGCCTACGAGCAGTTCTTC.

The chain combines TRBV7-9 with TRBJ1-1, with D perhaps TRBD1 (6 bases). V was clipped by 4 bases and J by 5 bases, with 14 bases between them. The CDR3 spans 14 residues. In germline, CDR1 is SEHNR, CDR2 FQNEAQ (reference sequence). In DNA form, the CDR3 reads TGTGCCAGCAGCTCTGGCGGGGGGGCGACTGAAGCTTTCTTT. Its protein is CASSSGGGATEAFF.

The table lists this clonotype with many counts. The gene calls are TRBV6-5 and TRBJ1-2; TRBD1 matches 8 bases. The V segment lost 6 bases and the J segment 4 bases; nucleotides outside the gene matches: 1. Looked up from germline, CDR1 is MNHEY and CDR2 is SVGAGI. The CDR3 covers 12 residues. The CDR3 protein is CASRTGVYGYTF. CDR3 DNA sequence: TGTGCCAGCAGGACAGGGGTCTATGGCTACACCTTC.

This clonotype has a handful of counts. CDR3 sequence reads: CATSDRDRVGEQFF. Written as DNA, the CDR3 is TGTGCCACCAGTGACCGGGACAGGGTCGGTGAGCAGTTCTTC. The gene calls are TRBV24-1 and TRBJ2-1; the match to TRBD1 covers 9 bases. V lost 4 bases and J lost 9; bases outside the gene matches: 6. This CDR3 contains 14 residues. CDR1 is KGHDR, CDR2 SFDVKD, per germline.

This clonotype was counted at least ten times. CDR3 residues: CAISEDNNYGYTF. Here the CDR3 DNA reads TGTGCCATCAGTGAAGACAATAACTATGGCTACACCTTC. The chain joins TRBV10-3 to TRBJ1-2; D unclear. Germline assignment: CDR1 ENHRY and CDR2 SYGVKD. The V gene lost 3 bases and the J gene lost 1 base, with 6 bases spanning the gap. This CDR3 has 13 amino acids.

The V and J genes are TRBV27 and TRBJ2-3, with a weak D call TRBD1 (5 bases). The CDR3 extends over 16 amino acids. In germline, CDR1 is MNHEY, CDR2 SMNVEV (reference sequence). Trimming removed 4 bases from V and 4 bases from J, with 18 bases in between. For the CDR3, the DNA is TGTGCCAGCAGTTCCCCCCACCAGGGCGTAGCAGATACGCAGTATTTT. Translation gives CASSSPHQGVADTQYF.

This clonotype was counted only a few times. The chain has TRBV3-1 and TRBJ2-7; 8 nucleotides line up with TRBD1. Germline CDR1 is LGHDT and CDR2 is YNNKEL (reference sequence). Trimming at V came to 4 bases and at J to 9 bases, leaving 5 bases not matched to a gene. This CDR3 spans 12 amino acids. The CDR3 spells CASSLRTGRQYF. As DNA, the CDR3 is TGTGCCAGCAGCCTAAGGACAGGGAGGCAGTACTTC.

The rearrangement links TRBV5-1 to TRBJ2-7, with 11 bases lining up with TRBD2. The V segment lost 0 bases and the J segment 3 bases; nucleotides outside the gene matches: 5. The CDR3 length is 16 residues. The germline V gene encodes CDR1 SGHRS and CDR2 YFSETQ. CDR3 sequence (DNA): TGCGCCAGCAGCTTGGGGACTAGCGGGTCTTACTACGAGCAGTACTTC. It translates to CASSLGTSGSYYEQYF.

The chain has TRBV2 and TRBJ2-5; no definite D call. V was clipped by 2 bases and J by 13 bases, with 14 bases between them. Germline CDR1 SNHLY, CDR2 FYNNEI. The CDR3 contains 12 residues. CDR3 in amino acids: CASSESWPSRYF. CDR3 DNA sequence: TGTGCCAGCAGTGAAAGTTGGCCTAGTCGGTACTTC.

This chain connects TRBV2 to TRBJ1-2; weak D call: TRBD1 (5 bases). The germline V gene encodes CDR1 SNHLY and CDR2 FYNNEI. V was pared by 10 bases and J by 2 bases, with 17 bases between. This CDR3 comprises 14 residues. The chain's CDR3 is CANPNRLTNYGYTF. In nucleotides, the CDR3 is TGTGCCAACCCGAACAGGTTGACGAACTATGGCTACACCTTC.

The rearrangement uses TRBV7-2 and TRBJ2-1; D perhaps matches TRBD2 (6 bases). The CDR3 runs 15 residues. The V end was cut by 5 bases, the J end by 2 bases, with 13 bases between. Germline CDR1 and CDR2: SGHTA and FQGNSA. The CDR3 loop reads CASSPTSNPYNEQFF. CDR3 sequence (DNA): TGTGCCAGCAGCCCGACTAGTAACCCCTACAATGAGCAGTTCTTC.

The CDR3 here is CASSENPGPSVGETQYF. CDR3 in DNA: TGTGCCAGCAGTGAAAACCCGGGACCTAGTGTAGGGGAGACCCAGTACTTC. The V gene is TRBV6-1, the J gene TRBJ2-5; the D gene could be TRBD1 or TRBD2 (5 bases each). V was pared by 2 bases and J by 5 bases, with 21 bases between. The CDR3 has 17 residues. CDR1 is MNHNS, CDR2 SASEGT, per germline.